Below, 10 T cell receptor beta chains from the same sample are listed, as sequenced in a study of OX40 agonist ivuxolimab in advanced cancers. TCRdb keeps only in-frame clones here, not all; method: immunoSEQ multiplex PCR. Altogether about 53,000 clones are present, roughly three quarters being singletons, with the ten largest covering around 2.3%. The sequenced sample was CD4+ or CD8+ T cells sorted from blood, obtained in a trial of the OX40 agonist ivuxolimab. Receptors originate from an adult with an advanced solid tumor such as melanoma, head and neck, liver or kidney cancer.

This chain uses TRBV7-8 with TRBJ2-2; a weak D match, TRBD1 (6 bases). This CDR3 comprises 16 residues. Germline V CDR1 and CDR2: SGHVS, FQNEAQ. The V gene lost 3 bases and the J gene lost 5 bases, with 16 bases spanning the gap. CDR3: CASSFRTALQTGELFF. As DNA, the CDR3 is TGTGCCAGCAGCTTCCGGACAGCCCTACAAACCGGGGAGCTGTTTTTT. Supplemented by reference TRBV7-8 and TRBJ2-2, the full variable domain reads GAGVSQSPRYKVAKRGQDVALRCDPISGHVSLFWYQQALGQGPEFLTYFQNEAQLDKSGLPSDRFFAERPEGSVSTLKIQRTQQEDSAVYLCASSFRTALQTGELFFGEGSRLTVL.

This chain joins TRBV19 and TRBJ2-2; no clear D. This CDR3 contains 17 residues. Trimming cost V 1 base and J 2 bases, with 14 bases left between them. Germline lookup yields CDR1 LNHDA and CDR2 SQIVND (reference sequence). The CDR3 DNA reads as TGTGCCAGTAGTATAGGGGCCCCACCATTTAACACCGGGGAGCTGTTTTTT. As protein: CASSIGAPPFNTGELFF.

The genes are TRBV6-5 and TRBJ1-6; TRBD1 is a possible D gene (6 bases). This CDR3 is 13 amino acids long. V lost 2 bases and J 9 bases, leaving 8 bases between the germline ends. Germline loops: CDR1 MNHEY, CDR2 SVGAGI. CDR3 amino acids: CASSYRGGSPLHF. CDR3 bases: TGTGCCAGCAGTTACAGGGGGGGTTCACCCCTCCACTTT.

This clone came up a few times. The rearrangement joins TRBV5-1 to TRBJ2-1, with D perhaps assigned TRBD1 or TRBD2 (5 bases each). The CDR3 contains 14 residues. CDR1 is SGHRS, CDR2 YFSETQ, per germline. V lost 4 bases, J lost 5 bases, and 13 bases lay in between. In DNA form, the CDR3 reads TGCGCCAGCAGCCGAGGGGACGGGGACAATGAGCAGTTCTTC. Translating gives CASSRGDGDNEQFF.

This clone was counted ten times or more. This sequence joins TRBV5-1 and TRBJ2-4; TRBD2 matches at 11 bases. Per germline, CDR1 SGHRS and CDR2 YFSETQ. Germline trimming cut 7 bases from V and 7 bases from J; bases unmatched to any gene: 10. The CDR3 runs 15 residues. CDR3 amino acids: CASALLAGAGNIQYF. CDR3 nucleotides: TGCGCCAGCGCATTACTAGCGGGAGCAGGGAACATTCAGTACTTC.

The CDR3 region is CASSSGTGFLNSPLHF. The CDR3 DNA reads as TGTGCCAGCAGCTCCGGGACAGGGTTTCTCAATTCACCCCTCCACTTT. This rearrangement joins TRBV28 to TRBJ1-6, with TRBD1 matching over 9 bases. V was clipped by 6 bases and J by 7 bases; unmatched bases: 10. Germline CDR1 is MDHEN and CDR2 is SYDVKM. The CDR3 contains 16 residues.

V gene TRBV30 combines with J gene TRBJ1-6; 8 nucleotides agree with TRBD1. The CDR3 has 14 residues. The V and J ends lost 2 bases and 7 bases, in that order; junction bases with no gene match: 4. Germline V gene data show CDR1 as GTSNPN and CDR2 as SVGIG (reference sequence). CDR3 DNA: TGTGCCTGGAGTAAGGGACAGGACAATTCACCCCTCCACTTT. It translates to CAWSKGQDNSPLHF.

This rearrangement joins TRBV4-1 to TRBJ1-4; 8 bases align to TRBD1. This CDR3 is built from 16 residues. Germline V CDR1 and CDR2: MGHRA, YSYEKL. V was clipped by 4 bases and J by 3 bases; unmatched bases: 7. This CDR3 reads CASSRASTGANEKLFF. As DNA, the CDR3 is TGCGCCAGCAGCCGGGCCTCGACAGGGGCTAATGAAAAACTGTTTTTT.

The rearrangement joins TRBV19 to TRBJ1-1; the D is unclear. The CDR3 is 13 amino acids. Germline V gene data show CDR1 as LNHDA and CDR2 as SQIVND (reference sequence). Trimming removed 6 bases from V and 2 bases from J, with 10 bases in between. The DNA of the CDR3 is TGTGCCAGTAGGGCTCCTGCAAACACTGAAGCTTTCTTT. This sequence encodes CASRAPANTEAFF. Full variable domain (rest looked up from reference TRBV19 and TRBJ1-1): DGGITQSPKYLFRKEGQNVTLSCEQNLNHDAMYWYRQDPGQGLRLIYYSQIVNDFQKGDIAEGYSVSREKKESFPLTVTSAQKNPTAFYLCASRAPANTEAFFGQGTRLTVV.

The V gene is TRBV28, the J gene TRBJ2-7; 7 bases map to TRBD2. Germline assignment: CDR1 MDHEN and CDR2 SYDVKM. The CDR3 extends over 14 amino acids. J lost 3 bases, V lost 3 bases, and 5 bases had no gene match. The CDR3 reads CASSFFSGRYEQYF. CDR3 DNA sequence: TGTGCCAGCAGTTTCTTTAGCGGGCGCTACGAGCAGTACTTC. The full variable domain, completed using reference TRBV28 and TRBJ2-7, is DVKVTQSSRYLVKRTGEKVFLECVQDMDHENMFWYRQDPGLGLRLIYFSYDVKMKEKGDIPEGYSVSREKKERFSLILESASTNQTSMYLCASSFFSGRYEQYFGPGTRLTVT.